The T cell receptor (beta chain) under discussion was sequenced for a study of blood T cell repertoires in COVID-19. Whole-study context: Nucleic acid was either cDNA or gDNA, and it came from T cells, B-cell-depleted T cells, or PBMCs.

TCRdb's table, derived via immunoSEQ multiplex PCR, lists solely in-frame clones and lacks some. The sample holds 250,000 or so clones; about 89% are singletons and the top ten take roughly 8.5%. The length of the CDR3 is 15 residues. Germline V CDR1 and CDR2: KGHSH, LQKENI. Trimming at V came to 2 bases and at J to 1 base, leaving 3 bases not matched to a gene. This sequence joins TRBV18 and TRBJ2-7; TRBD1 matches at 9 bases. Sequenced input: peripheral blood. This clonotype originated in a man aged 40-49 years with active or convalescent COVID-19. As DNA, the CDR3 is TGTGCCAGCTCACCAGGGACAGGGATTTCCTACGAGCAGTACTTC. Its protein product is CASSPGTGISYEQYF.